This is a list of T cell receptor beta chains from one sample in a study of T cell responses to AZD1222 COVID-19 vaccine. The repertoire was sequenced with immunoSEQ multiplex PCR; TCRdb's copy has only in-frame clones and lacks some. The table records approximately 100,000 clones, 90% of them present only once. The sample in question was peripheral blood, obtained 28 days after the second AZD1222 dose. The receptor source for this set is an adult who received the AZD1222 COVID-19 vaccine. Both conserved end residues are part of each CDR3. D genes are given only for firm matches. Only part of the rows carry a size: once, few, many, or a class if the clone is expanded.

size	D	V	J	CDR3	DNA
-	-	TRBV27	TRBJ1-2	CASRDRGYGYTF	TGTGCCAGCAGAGATAGGGGGTATGGCTACACCTTC
-	TRBD1	TRBV14	TRBJ2-7	CASSYQGAYEQYF	TGTGCCAGCAGCTATCAGGGGGCATACGAGCAGTACTTC
-	-	TRBV2	TRBJ1-1	CASSVAGNTEAFF	TGTGCCAGCAGCGTCGCTGGGAACACTGAAGCTTTCTTT
-	TRBD2	TRBV7-2	TRBJ2-1	CASSPAAGGPSYNEQFF	TGTGCCAGCAGCCCTGCTGCGGGGGGCCCCTCCTACAATGAGCAGTTCTTC
once	-	TRBV24-1	TRBJ2-3	CATSEVTSTDTQYF	TGTGCCACCAGTGAGGTGACTAGCACAGATACGCAGTATTTT
once	-	TRBV19	TRBJ1-1	CASNHRQTEAFF	TGTGCCAGTAACCACCGCCAGACTGAAGCTTTCTTT
-	TRBD2	TRBV30	TRBJ2-1	CAWSAPASGSYNEQFF	TGTGCCTGGAGTGCGCCGGCTAGCGGGTCCTACAATGAGCAGTTCTTC
few	-	TRBV12-5	TRBJ2-4	CASGYRSAETKAKNIQYF	TGTGCTAGTGGGTACAGGTCCGCTGAGACAAAAGCCAAAAACATTCAGTACTTC
-	-	TRBV30	TRBJ1-5	CAWSVFGEQPQHF	TGTGCCTGGAGTGTGTTCGGGGAGCAGCCCCAGCATTTT
-	-	TRBV29-1	TRBJ1-2	CSVEESWQSRSGYTF	TGCAGCGTTGAAGAAAGTTGGCAGTCGAGGAGCGGCTACACCTTC
-	-	TRBV7-2	TRBJ1-2	CASSLVERANYGYTF	TGTGCCAGCAGCTTAGTCGAGCGGGCCAACTATGGCTACACCTTC
-	TRBD2	TRBV13	TRBJ2-2	CASSLRLAILNTGELFF	TGTGCCAGCAGCTTACGACTAGCGATCCTGAACACCGGGGAGCTGTTTTTT
once	-	TRBV19	TRBJ2-5	CASSPRGTPKETQYF	TGTGCCAGTAGTCCGAGGGGGACACCTAAAGAGACCCAGTACTTC
once	TRBD2	TRBV9	TRBJ2-5	CASSSERGGGETQYF	TGTGCCAGCAGCTCCGAGCGGGGGGGCGGGGAGACCCAGTACTTC
once	-	TRBV15	TRBJ2-7	CATSRDYEGEQYF	TGTGCCACCAGCAGAGATTACGAAGGCGAGCAGTACTTC
-	-	TRBV30	TRBJ1-1	CAWTKGLGTEAFF	TGTGCCTGGACCAAAGGGCTGGGCACTGAAGCTTTCTTT